This T cell receptor beta chain was captured by sequencing in a study of CD4 T cells in relation to SARS-CoV-2 and coronaviruses. The CDR3 is 16 amino acids. CDR1 and CDR2 (germline): SGHNT, YYREEE (reference sequence). With 3 bases clipped from V and 4 bases from J, the junction kept 6 bases outside the gene matches. Note on this clone: Its antigen is unknown.

Profiling relied on immunoSEQ multiplex PCR, and the TCRdb table lists in-frame clones only, not all of them. The table records about 41,000 clones, approximately 80% of them present only once. The study's findings and limits: This crossreactivity analysis covered spike protein alone, no other viral proteins.

For around ten days, 85,000 to 100,000 sorted CD4+ cells grew with T cell-depleted PBMCs and CEF. The chain recombines TRBV5-4 with TRBJ2-1, with TRBD2 matching 11 bases. Sequenced: naive CD4+ T cells from PBMCs, cultured in vitro. The subset is: naive CD4+ T cells isolated by negative enrichment. This clonotype was obtained from an adult with COVID-19. CDR3 protein: CASSSPSGRLYNEQFF. CDR3 bases: TGTGCCAGCAGCTCCCCTAGCGGGAGGCTTTACAATGAGCAGTTCTTC.